Listed below are T cell receptor beta chains from one sample, sequenced in a study of radiotherapy plus CTLA-4 blockade in lung cancer. Sequenced by immunoSEQ multiplex PCR; TCRdb stores in-frame clones only, minus some. The data hold 50,000 to 65,000 clones, with roughly 83% observed a single time. Sample: peripheral blood, taken from a patient treated with radiotherapy plus ipilimumab. The receptors stem from a human donor with non-small cell lung cancer who had a complete response to radiotherapy plus ipilimumab. CDR3s leave out the opening cysteine and the closing phenylalanine or tryptophan.

V gene	J gene	CDR3 protein
TRBV29-1	TRBJ1-2	SVELTGHGYT
TRBV5-6	TRBJ1-1	ASSLAAEAF
TRBV5-1	TRBJ1-1	ASSESSGTAQAF
TRBV9	TRBJ1-2	ASSVEPGGGYT
TRBV7-8	TRBJ2-1	ASSLESGGALYEQF
TRBV27	TRBJ2-1	ASSLGVRTSGRMANEQF
TRBV7-2	TRBJ1-5	ASSAGEYDNQPQH
TRBV5-4	TRBJ2-1	ASRTVQYPNEQF
TRBV6-5	TRBJ2-1	ASTKSGRDYNEQF
TRBV5-1	TRBJ2-3	ASRPRGAGTDTQY
TRBV5-1	TRBJ2-5	ASSLAGLKETQY
TRBV5-6	TRBJ1-2	ASSLTGSYGYT
TRBV6-1	TRBJ1-2	ASSGPDRGQSYGYT
TRBV28	TRBJ2-5	ASRDQQGKETQY
TRBV7-2	TRBJ1-2	ASSAGQGYGYT
TRBV4-3	TRBJ1-2	ASSQVTGQGNYGYT
TRBV7-6	TRBJ2-1	ASSLVAGDEQF